These 18 T cell receptor beta chains share one sample of origin, sequenced in a study of Tregs in tolerant kidney transplant recipients. Profiling relied on immunoSEQ multiplex PCR, and the TCRdb table lists in-frame clones only, not all of them. This table has 110,000 or so clones, around 94% appearing once. Sequenced: CD4+ T cells from blood. The receptors originated from a human donor in good health.

This rearrangement joins TRBV11-2 to TRBJ2-1; 7 bases align to TRBD1. This CDR3 region has 14 residues. With 0 bases clipped from V and 8 bases from J, the junction kept 4 bases outside the gene matches. Germline lookup yields CDR1 SGHAT and CDR2 FQNNGV. As DNA, the CDR3 is TGTGCCAGCAGCTTAGATCTAGGGGGCGATGAGCAGTTCTTC. The encoded protein is CASSLDLGGDEQFF.

The genes are TRBV2 and TRBJ1-5; TRBD1 agrees at 7 bases. The length of the CDR3 is 14 residues. Germline V gene lookup returns CDR1 SNHLY and CDR2 FYNNEI. V dropped 4 bases and J dropped 0; count of bases not matched to a gene: 0. CDR3 nucleotide sequence: TGTGCCAGCAGTGGACAGGGTAGCAATCAGCCCCAGCATTTT. Protein sequence: CASSGQGSNQPQHF.

The J gene is TRBJ1-4, the V gene TRBV7-2; D is possibly TRBD1 (5 bases). The CDR3 loop spans 15 amino acids. Deletions cut 1 base from V and 4 bases from J, with 10 bases between. Looked up from germline, CDR1 is SGHTA and CDR2 is FQGNSA. The CDR3 protein is CASSLGGGGNEKLFF. In DNA form, the CDR3 reads TGTGCCAGCAGCTTAGGTGGGGGTGGTAATGAAAAACTGTTTTTT.

The rearrangement links TRBV11-3 to TRBJ1-5; 8 nucleotides match TRBD1. Germline CDR1 SGHNT, CDR2 YENEEA. The J segment lost 0 bases and the V segment lost 5 bases, leaving 12 bases of the junction unmatched. This CDR3 comprises 18 residues. As DNA, the CDR3 is TGTGCCAGCAGCCGACAGGGGTTAAGGGGGTATAGCAATCAGCCCCAGCATTTT. The encoded protein is CASSRQGLRGYSNQPQHF. The variable domain in full, with the rest retrieved from reference TRBV11-3 and TRBJ1-5, is EAGVVQSPRYKIIEKKQPVAFWCNPISGHNTLYWYLQNLGQGPELLIRYENEEAVDDSQLPKDRFSAERLKGVDSTLKIQPAELGDSAVYLCASSRQGLRGYSNQPQHFGDGTRLSIL.

This rearrangement joins TRBV14 to TRBJ1-2; D is unclear. The CDR3 covers 13 residues. Trimming removed 1 base at V and 2 bases at J, with 5 bases between. The germline V gene has CDR1 SGHDN and CDR2 FVKESK. CDR3 region: CASSQGTNYGYTF. Here the CDR3 DNA reads TGTGCCAGCAGCCAAGGGACGAACTATGGCTACACCTTC.

This clone has just one count. The sample contains more than one DNA sequence encoding this CDR3. The V gene is TRBV18, the J gene TRBJ1-1; D is undetermined. The CDR3 is made up of 13 amino acids. Germline values: CDR1 KGHSH, CDR2 LQKENI. The V and J ends lost 2 bases and 1 base respectively, with 5 bases between them. The DNA of the CDR3 is TGTGCCAGCTCACCAGGCGGGAACACTGAAGCTTTCTTT. Translation: CASSPGGNTEAFF.

The rearrangement joins TRBV4-2 to TRBJ2-3; 7 bases line up with TRBD2. The V segment lost 0 bases and the J segment 5 bases; nucleotides outside the gene matches: 17. This CDR3 has 19 residues. The germline gives CDR1 LGHNA, CDR2 YNFKEQ. CDR3 sequence (DNA): TGTGCCAGCAGCCAAGATCTAATTCTGGGGGAGGGCCGAGGAGATACGCAGTATTTT. This sequence encodes CASSQDLILGEGRGDTQYF.

This clone was counted a few times. The chain combines TRBV9 with TRBJ1-1; D call uncertain. The CDR3 extends over 13 amino acids. Germline V gene sequence: CDR1 SGDLS, CDR2 YYNGEE. The V end was cut by 0 bases, the J end by 2 bases, with 5 bases between. The CDR3 region is CASSVESNTEAFF. In DNA, the CDR3 is TGTGCCAGCAGCGTAGAAAGTAACACTGAAGCTTTCTTT.

V and J are TRBV9 and TRBJ2-1; 11 positions agree with TRBD1. The CDR3 loop spans 15 amino acids. Germline CDR1 SGDLS, CDR2 YYNGEE. Unmatched junction bases numbered 3, after V lost 4 bases and J lost 3 bases. The CDR3 sequence: CASSRGTGGYNEQFF. The CDR3 DNA reads as TGTGCCAGCAGCCGTGGGACAGGGGGCTACAATGAGCAGTTCTTC.

The chain carries TRBV18 and TRBJ1-2, with 7 bases that match TRBD1. The CDR3 length is 15 residues. Germline values: CDR1 KGHSH, CDR2 LQKENI. V was pared by 0 bases and J by 1 base, with 2 bases of the junction left unmatched. CDR3 DNA sequence: TGTGCCAGCTCACCACCAGGGGGCGATAACTATGGCTACACCTTC. This gives the protein CASSPPGGDNYGYTF.

The V gene is TRBV4-1, the J gene TRBJ2-1, with 12 bases matching TRBD2. This CDR3 is built from 16 residues. Trimming cost V 3 bases and J 8 bases; bases outside gene matches: 8. Germline values: CDR1 MGHRA, CDR2 YSYEKL. The CDR3 region is CASSQPGLAGKYEQFF. The CDR3 nucleotides are TGCGCCAGCAGCCAGCCCGGACTAGCGGGAAAATATGAGCAGTTCTTC.

This sequence joins TRBV2 and TRBJ2-3; maybe TRBD1 (6 bases). Deletions cut 7 bases from V and 1 base from J, with 21 bases between. This CDR3 contains 17 residues. In germline, CDR1 is SNHLY, CDR2 FYNNEI. The CDR3 protein is CASNSVQSRGGTDTQYF. The CDR3 DNA reads as TGTGCCAGCAATAGTGTCCAGTCCAGGGGCGGCACAGATACGCAGTATTTT.

The chain recombines TRBV5-1 with TRBJ2-7, with D tentatively TRBD2 (6 bases). V dropped 0 bases and J dropped 0 bases, with 10 bases sitting between them. From germline, CDR1 is SGHRS and CDR2 YFSETQ. The CDR3 contains 15 residues. The CDR3 nucleotides are TGCGCCAGCAGCTTGGCCACGGGGGTCTCCTACGAGCAGTACTTC. Translating it yields CASSLATGVSYEQYF. Full variable domain (remainder filled in from reference TRBV5-1 and TRBJ2-7): KAGVTQTPRYLIKTRGQQVTLSCSPISGHRSVSWYQQTPGQGLQFLFEYFSETQRNKGNFPGRFSGRQFSNSRSEMNVSTLELGDSALYLCASSLATGVSYEQYFGPGTRLTVT.

This clone was recorded a few times. The chain links TRBV27 to TRBJ1-1; D possibly corresponds to TRBD1 (5 bases). CDR1 MNHEY and CDR2 SMNVEV come from the germline V gene (reference sequence). V lost 3 bases, J lost 3 bases, and 14 bases lay in between. The CDR3 loop spans 15 amino acids. CDR3 protein: CASSFWAGPYTEAFF. Here the CDR3 DNA reads TGTGCCAGCAGTTTTTGGGCAGGGCCCTACACTGAAGCTTTCTTT.

V is TRBV2 and J is TRBJ1-2; 7 bases match TRBD1. There are 15 residues in the CDR3. Germline V CDR1 and CDR2: SNHLY, FYNNEI. V was pared by 2 bases and J by 2 bases, with 5 bases of the junction left unmatched. The CDR3 DNA is TGTGCCAGCAGTGAACATCTGACAGGGAACTATGGCTACACCTTC. Translated: CASSEHLTGNYGYTF.

The CDR3 sequence is CAISSAPGQGTNYGYTF. CDR3 bases: TGTGCCATCAGTTCTGCTCCCGGACAGGGGACCAACTATGGCTACACCTTC. V gene TRBV10-3 combines with J gene TRBJ1-2, with 9 bases lining up with TRBD1. This CDR3 has 17 amino acids. Germline loops: CDR1 ENHRY, CDR2 SYGVKD. J was trimmed by 2 bases and V by 5 bases; bases with no gene match: 12.

In DNA, the CDR3 is TGTGCCAGCAGCCAAAGGGGCCGGGGGGAAAGACCTAGCACAGATACGCAGTATTTT. It is translated as CASSQRGRGERPSTDTQYF. The rearrangement joins TRBV4-2 to TRBJ2-3; 7 bases line up with TRBD2. The CDR3 totals 19 residues. With 2 bases clipped from V and 0 bases from J, the junction kept 14 bases outside the gene matches. CDR1 LGHNA and CDR2 YNFKEQ come from the germline V gene.

In this sample, this clone turned up a few times. The chain couples TRBV11-2 to TRBJ1-4, with D hard to call. V was clipped by 6 bases and J by 12 bases, with 11 bases between them. Germline CDR1 is SGHAT and CDR2 is FQNNGV. The CDR3 has 11 amino acids. CDR3 nucleotide sequence: TGTGCCAGCAGGAGCAGGAGGGAACTGTTTTTT. Protein sequence: CASRSRRELFF.